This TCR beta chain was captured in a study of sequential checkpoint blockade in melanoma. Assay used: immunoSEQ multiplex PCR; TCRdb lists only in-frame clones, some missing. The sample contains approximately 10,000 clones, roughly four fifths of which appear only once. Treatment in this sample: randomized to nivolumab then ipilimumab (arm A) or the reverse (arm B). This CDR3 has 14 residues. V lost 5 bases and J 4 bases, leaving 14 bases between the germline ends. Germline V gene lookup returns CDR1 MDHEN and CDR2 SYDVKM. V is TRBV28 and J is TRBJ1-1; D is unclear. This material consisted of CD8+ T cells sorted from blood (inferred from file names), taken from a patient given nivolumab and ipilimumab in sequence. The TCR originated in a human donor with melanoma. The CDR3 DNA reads TGTGCCAGCAGTCTACAGAGCAGCGGCACTGAAGCTTTCTTT. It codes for CASSLQSSGTEAFF.